This TCR beta chain is drawn from a study of cytomegalovirus exposure and HLA in healthy donors. Turning to the study itself: Sequencing of about 179 million T cells in an earlier analysis found 90 million to 120 million unique TCR beta sequences.

On this clone: Its antigen remains unidentified.

Trimming removed 8 bases from V and 4 bases from J, with 20 bases in between. Germline V gives CDR1 GTSNPN, CDR2 SVGIG (reference sequence). The CDR3 extends over 14 amino acids. Use of 60 Vbeta and 13 Jbeta primers characterized the PCR. Clones were sequenced by immunoSEQ multiplex PCR, and TCRdb holds only the in-frame ones, with some missing. The sample carries fewer than 350,000 clones, over 85% recorded once. The study, taken as a whole, reports: HLA allele associations emerged for about 16,000 TCR beta sequences in a later analysis, at 0.05 false discovery rate.

The chain has TRBV30 and TRBJ1-1; no clear D gene. The sequencing sample was made of PBMCs. The clonotype comes from a woman aged 18 to 35 in good health and CMV-seronegative. DNA for the CDR3: TGTGCCGTACCCCTGGAGCATAGTCGCACTGAAGCTTTCTTT. Encoded protein: CAVPLEHSRTEAFF.